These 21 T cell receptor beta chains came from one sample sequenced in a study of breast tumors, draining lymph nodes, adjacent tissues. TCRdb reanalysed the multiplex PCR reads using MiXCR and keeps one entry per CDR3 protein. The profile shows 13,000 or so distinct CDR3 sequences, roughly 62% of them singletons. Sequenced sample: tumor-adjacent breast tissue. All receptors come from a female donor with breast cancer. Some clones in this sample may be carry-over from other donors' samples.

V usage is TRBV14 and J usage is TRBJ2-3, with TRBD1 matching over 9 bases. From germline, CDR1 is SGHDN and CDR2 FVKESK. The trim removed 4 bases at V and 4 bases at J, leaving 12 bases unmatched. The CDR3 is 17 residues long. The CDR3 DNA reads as TGTGCCAGCAGCCTCGACGGGACAGGGCTCGTGCCAGATACGCAGTATTTT. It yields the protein CASSLDGTGLVPDTQYF.

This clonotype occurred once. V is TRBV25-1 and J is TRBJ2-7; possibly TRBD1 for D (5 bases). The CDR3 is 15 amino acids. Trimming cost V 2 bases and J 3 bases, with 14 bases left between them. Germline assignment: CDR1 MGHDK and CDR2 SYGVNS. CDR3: CASSEGAGPIYEQYF. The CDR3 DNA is TGTGCCAGCAGTGAAGGGGCAGGGCCCATCTACGAGCAGTACTTC.

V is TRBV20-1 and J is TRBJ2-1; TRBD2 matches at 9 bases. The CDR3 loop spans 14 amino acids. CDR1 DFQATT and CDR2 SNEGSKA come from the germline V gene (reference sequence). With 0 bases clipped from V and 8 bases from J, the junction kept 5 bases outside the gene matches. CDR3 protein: CSARELAGFDEQFF. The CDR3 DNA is TGCAGTGCTAGAGAGCTAGCGGGATTTGATGAGCAGTTCTTC.

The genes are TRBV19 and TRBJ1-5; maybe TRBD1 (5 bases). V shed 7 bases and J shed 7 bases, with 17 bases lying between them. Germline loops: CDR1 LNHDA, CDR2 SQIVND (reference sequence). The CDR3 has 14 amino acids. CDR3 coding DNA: TGTGCCAGTATGGGACGGAGGTTAGGACAGCCCCAGCATTTT. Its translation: CASMGRRLGQPQHF.

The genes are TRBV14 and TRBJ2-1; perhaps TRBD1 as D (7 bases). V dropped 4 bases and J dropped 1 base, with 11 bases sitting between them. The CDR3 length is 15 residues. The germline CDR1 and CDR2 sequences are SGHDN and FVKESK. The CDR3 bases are TGTGCCAGCAGCCCGGGGGACAGATCCTACAATGAGCAGTTCTTC. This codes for CASSPGDRSYNEQFF.

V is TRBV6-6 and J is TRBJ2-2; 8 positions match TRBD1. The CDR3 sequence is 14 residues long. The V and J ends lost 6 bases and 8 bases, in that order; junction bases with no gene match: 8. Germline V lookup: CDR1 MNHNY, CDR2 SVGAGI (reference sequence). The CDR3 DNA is TGTGCCAGCAGGTTGACGGGGGACAGGGGGGAGCTGTTTTTT. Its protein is CASRLTGDRGELFF.

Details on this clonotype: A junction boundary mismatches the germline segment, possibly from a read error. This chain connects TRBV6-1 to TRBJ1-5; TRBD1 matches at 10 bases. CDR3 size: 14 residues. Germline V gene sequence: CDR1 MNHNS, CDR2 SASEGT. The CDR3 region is CASSKDRGNRPQHF. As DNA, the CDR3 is TGTGCCAGCAGTAAGGACAGGGGGAATCGGCCCCAGCATTTT.

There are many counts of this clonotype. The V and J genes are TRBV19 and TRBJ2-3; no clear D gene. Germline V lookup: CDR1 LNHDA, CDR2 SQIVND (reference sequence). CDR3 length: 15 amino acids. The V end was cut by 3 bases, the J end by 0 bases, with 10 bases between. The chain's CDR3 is CASSIRARSTDTQYF. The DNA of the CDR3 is TGTGCCAGTAGTATTCGGGCCAGGAGCACAGATACGCAGTATTTT.

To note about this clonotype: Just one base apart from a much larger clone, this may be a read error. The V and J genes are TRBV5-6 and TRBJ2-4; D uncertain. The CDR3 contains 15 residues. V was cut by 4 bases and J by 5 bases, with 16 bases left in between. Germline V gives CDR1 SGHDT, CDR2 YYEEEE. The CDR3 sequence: CASSRRRPAQNIQYF. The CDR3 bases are TGTGCCAGCAGCAGGCGAAGACCGGCCCAAAACATTCAGTACTTC.

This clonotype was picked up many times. The CDR3 nucleotides are TGTGCCAGCAGTTCCGCCATACAGGCCGCGAACACCGGGGAGCTGTTTTTT. Its protein is CASSSAIQAANTGELFF. V gene TRBV27 combines with J gene TRBJ2-2; D perhaps matches TRBD1 (5 bases). CDR3 length: 17 residues. V was cut by 4 bases and J by 0 bases, with 15 bases left in between. Germline V lookup: CDR1 MNHEY, CDR2 SMNVEV (reference sequence).

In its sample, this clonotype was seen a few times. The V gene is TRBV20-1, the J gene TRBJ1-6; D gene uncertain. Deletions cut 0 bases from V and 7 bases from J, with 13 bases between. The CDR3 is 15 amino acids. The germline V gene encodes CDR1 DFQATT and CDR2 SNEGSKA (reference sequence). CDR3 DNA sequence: TGCAGTGCTAGAGATGCGGGAGTCCCGAATTCACCCCTCCACTTT. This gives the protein CSARDAGVPNSPLHF.

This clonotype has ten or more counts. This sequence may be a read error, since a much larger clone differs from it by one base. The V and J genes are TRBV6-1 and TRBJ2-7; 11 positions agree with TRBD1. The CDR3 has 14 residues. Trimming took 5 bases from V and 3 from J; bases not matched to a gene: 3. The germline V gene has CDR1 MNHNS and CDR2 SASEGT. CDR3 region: CASSQGTGGYEQYF. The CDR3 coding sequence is TGTGCCAGCAGTCAAGGGACAGGGGGCTACGAGCAGTACTTC.

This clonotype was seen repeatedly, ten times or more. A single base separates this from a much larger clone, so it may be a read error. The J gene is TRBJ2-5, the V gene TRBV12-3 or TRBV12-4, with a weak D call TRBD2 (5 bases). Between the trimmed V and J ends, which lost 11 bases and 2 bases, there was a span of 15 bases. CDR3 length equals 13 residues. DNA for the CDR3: TGTGCCGGTTCCAGCGGTGTACAAGAGACCCAGTACTTC. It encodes CAGSSGVQETQYF.

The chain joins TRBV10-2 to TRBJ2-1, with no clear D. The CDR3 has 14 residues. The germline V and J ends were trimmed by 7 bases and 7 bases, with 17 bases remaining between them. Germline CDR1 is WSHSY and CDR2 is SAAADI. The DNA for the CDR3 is TGCGCCAGCATCCCGGCCATCGCTGTGAATGAGCAGTTCTTC. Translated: CASIPAIAVNEQFF.

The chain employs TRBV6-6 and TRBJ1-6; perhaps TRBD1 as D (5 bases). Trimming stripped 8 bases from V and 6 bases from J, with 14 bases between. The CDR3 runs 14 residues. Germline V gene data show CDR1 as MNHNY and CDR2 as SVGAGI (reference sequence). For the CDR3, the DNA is TGTGCCAGCGTCAACAGGAACCCTAATTCACCCCTCCACTTT. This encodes CASVNRNPNSPLHF.

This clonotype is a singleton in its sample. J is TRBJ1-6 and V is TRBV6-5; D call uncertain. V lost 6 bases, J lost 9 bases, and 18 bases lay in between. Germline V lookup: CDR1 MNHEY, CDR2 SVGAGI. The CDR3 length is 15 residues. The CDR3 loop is CASSLIGRSASPLHF. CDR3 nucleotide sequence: TGTGCCAGCAGCCTGATAGGGCGGTCTGCTTCACCCCTCCACTTT.

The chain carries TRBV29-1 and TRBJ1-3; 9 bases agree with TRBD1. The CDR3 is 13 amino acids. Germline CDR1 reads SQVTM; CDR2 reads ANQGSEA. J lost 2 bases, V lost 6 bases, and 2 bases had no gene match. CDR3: CSVRQGAGNTIYF. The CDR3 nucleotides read TGCAGCGTGCGACAGGGGGCTGGAAACACCATATATTTT.

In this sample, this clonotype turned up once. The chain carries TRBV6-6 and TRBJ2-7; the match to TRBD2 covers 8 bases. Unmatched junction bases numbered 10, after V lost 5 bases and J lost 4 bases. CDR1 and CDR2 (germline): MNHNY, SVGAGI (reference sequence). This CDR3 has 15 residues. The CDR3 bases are TGTGCCAGCAGTCTTGAACCGGGAGGGCTTTACGAGCAGTACTTC. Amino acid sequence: CASSLEPGGLYEQYF.

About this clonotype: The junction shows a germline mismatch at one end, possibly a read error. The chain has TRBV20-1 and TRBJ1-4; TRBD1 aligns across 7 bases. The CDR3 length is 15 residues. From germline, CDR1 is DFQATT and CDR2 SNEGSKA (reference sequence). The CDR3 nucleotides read TGCAGTGCTAGACGGCGGACAGGCCGGTATGAGAAACTGTTTTTT. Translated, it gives CSARRRTGRYEKLFF.

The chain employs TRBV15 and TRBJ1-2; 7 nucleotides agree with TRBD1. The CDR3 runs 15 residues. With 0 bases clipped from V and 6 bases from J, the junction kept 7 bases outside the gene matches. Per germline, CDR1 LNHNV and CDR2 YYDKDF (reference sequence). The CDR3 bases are TGTGCCACCAGCAGAGAAGGCAGGGGGTACGATGGCTACACCTTC. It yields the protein CATSREGRGYDGYTF.

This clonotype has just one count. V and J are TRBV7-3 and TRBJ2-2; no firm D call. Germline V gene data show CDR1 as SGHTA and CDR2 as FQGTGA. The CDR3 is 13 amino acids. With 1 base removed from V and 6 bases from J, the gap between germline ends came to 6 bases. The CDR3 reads CASSLRGSGELFF. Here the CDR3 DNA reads TGTGCCAGCAGCTTAAGGGGATCCGGGGAGCTGTTTTTT.